This T cell receptor (beta chain) was obtained from a study of early T cells in non-severe SARS-CoV-2 infection. Germline V gene sequence: CDR1 LGHDT, CDR2 YNNKEL (reference sequence). The CDR3 has 12 residues. V lost 4 bases to trimming and J lost 3 bases, with 3 bases between them. The table lists this clonotype with many counts. A single record per CDR3 protein comes from TCRdb applying MiXCR to the 5' RACE reads. Of about 40,000 distinct CDR3 sequences listed, roughly 4.7% are singletons. This sequence joins TRBV3-1 and TRBJ2-2; no clear D. Source material: whole blood. The TCR originated in an adult who was a healthcare worker with PCR-confirmed SARS-CoV-2 infection or an uninfected control (not recorded which). CDR3 in DNA: TGTGCCAGCAGCCTACACACCGGGGAGCTGTTTTTT. It encodes CASSLHTGELFF.